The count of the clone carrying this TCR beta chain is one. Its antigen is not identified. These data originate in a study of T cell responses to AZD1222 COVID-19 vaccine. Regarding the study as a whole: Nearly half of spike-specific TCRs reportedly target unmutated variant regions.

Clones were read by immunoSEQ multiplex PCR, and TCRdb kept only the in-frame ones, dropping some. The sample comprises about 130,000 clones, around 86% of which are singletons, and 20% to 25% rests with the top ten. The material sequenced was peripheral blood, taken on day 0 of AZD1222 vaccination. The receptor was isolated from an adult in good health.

CDR3 DNA: TGCGCCAGCAGGCGGACAGGGGGGACTAATGAAAAACTGTTTTTT. It specifies CASRRTGGTNEKLFF. The chain has TRBV4-1 and TRBJ1-4; 10 positions match TRBD1. Germline V gene data show CDR1 as MGHRA and CDR2 as YSYEKL. Losses at the gene ends were 6 bases for V and 2 bases for J; bases not matched to a gene: 3. This CDR3 is 15 amino acids long.